Presented here are 22 T cell receptor beta chains from one specimen sequenced in a study of Ad26.COV2.S vaccination and SARS-CoV-2 variants. Clones were sequenced by immunoSEQ multiplex PCR, and TCRdb holds only the in-frame ones, with some missing. Of 300,000 to 400,000 clones in the sample, about 91% were seen once. This material consisted of peripheral blood, taken after recovery from COVID-19. These receptors originate from a human donor who had recovered from COVID-19.

The V and J genes are TRBV29-1 and TRBJ1-4; a possible D gene is TRBD1 (5 bases). V was cut by 4 bases and J by 0 bases, with 9 bases left in between. The CDR3 runs to 14 residues. Germline CDR1 reads SQVTM; CDR2 reads ANQGSEA. CDR3 loop: CSVGQGATNEKLFF. In nucleotides, the CDR3 is TGCAGCGTTGGGCAGGGTGCAACTAATGAAAAACTGTTTTTT. The variable domain in full, completed from reference TRBV29-1 and TRBJ1-4, reads SAVISQKPSRDICQRGTSLTIQCQVDSQVTMMFWYRQQPGQSLTLIATANQGSEATYESGFVIDKFPISRPNLTFSTLTVSNMSPEDSSIYLCSVGQGATNEKLFFGSGTQLSVL.

The chain links TRBV6-5 to TRBJ2-1; 8 bases fit TRBD2. From germline, CDR1 is MNHEY and CDR2 SVGAGI. CDR3 size: 13 residues. Trimming took 5 bases from V and 7 from J; bases not matched to a gene: 4. The CDR3 protein is CASSPGGVNEQFF. In nucleotides, the CDR3 is TGTGCCAGCAGTCCCGGGGGGGTTAATGAGCAGTTCTTC.

The V and J genes are TRBV18 and TRBJ2-5; TRBD2 matches at 11 bases. The CDR3 has 15 amino acids. Germline loops: CDR1 KGHSH, CDR2 LQKENI. The V gene end was trimmed by 0 bases and the J gene end by 5 bases; junction bases not matched to a gene: 2. The CDR3 DNA sequence: TGTGCCAGCTCACCACCGACTAGCGGGGCGGAGACCCAGTACTTC. It yields the protein CASSPPTSGAETQYF.

The chain combines TRBV9 with TRBJ1-3, with D hard to call. V lost 4 bases to trimming and J lost 0 bases, with 14 bases between them. CDR1 and CDR2 from the germline V gene are SGDLS and YYNGEE. The CDR3 has 16 amino acids. CDR3 residues: CASSSPGGYSGNTIYF. Written as DNA, the CDR3 is TGTGCCAGCAGCTCTCCCGGCGGGTACTCTGGAAACACCATATATTTT.

V is TRBV3-1 (or the pseudogene TRBV3-2) and J is TRBJ2-3, with 9 bases that match TRBD2. The germline V gene encodes CDR1 LGHDT and CDR2 YNNKEL (reference sequence). This CDR3 has 16 residues. V was clipped by 4 bases and J by 4 bases; unmatched bases: 9. In DNA, the CDR3 is TGTGCCAGCAGCCGAGGGGGACTAGCAAGTTCAGATACGCAGTATTTT. This encodes CASSRGGLASSDTQYF.

This clone was counted between two and nine times. The chain employs TRBV6-1 and TRBJ1-6, with D maybe TRBD1 (6 bases). V gave up 6 bases and J gave up 5 bases, with 8 bases separating them. This CDR3 is built from 13 residues. The germline V gene encodes CDR1 MNHNS and CDR2 SASEGT. This CDR3 reads CASRTGNNSPLHF. The CDR3 nucleotides are TGTGCCAGCAGAACAGGGAATAATTCACCCCTCCACTTT.

This chain's CDR3 is CASRDNYSNQPQHF. The CDR3 DNA reads as TGTGCCTCCAGGGACAACTATAGCAATCAGCCCCAGCATTTT. The V and J genes are TRBV6-6 and TRBJ1-5; D might be TRBD1 (6 bases). The V gene lost 11 bases and the J gene lost 0 bases, with 14 bases spanning the gap. The CDR3 is 14 amino acids. Germline CDR1 is MNHNY and CDR2 is SVGAGI (reference sequence).

The chain joins TRBV13 to TRBJ1-1, with D possibly being TRBD1 (5 bases). There are 15 residues in the CDR3. V was cut by 5 bases and J by 0 bases, with 13 bases left in between. Per the germline V gene, CDR1 is PRHDT and CDR2 is FYEKMQ (reference sequence). This CDR3 is CASSTGGSVNTEAFF. In nucleotides, the CDR3 is TGTGCCAGCAGCACAGGAGGGTCAGTGAACACTGAAGCTTTCTTT.

The rearrangement joins TRBV7-3 to TRBJ2-3, with D uncertain. Trimming took off 5 bases at V and 6 bases at J, with 12 bases between the two ends. The V gene's germline CDR1 is SGHTA and CDR2 FQGTGA. The CDR3 covers 13 residues. DNA of the CDR3: TGTGCCAGCAGCCGGGCAAGAGCGGATACGCAGTATTTT. The encoded protein is CASSRARADTQYF.

V and J are TRBV19 and TRBJ1-1, with D maybe TRBD1 (5 bases). V shed 5 bases and J shed 1 base, with 8 bases lying between them. CDR3 length equals 13 residues. CDR1 is LNHDA, CDR2 SQIVND, per germline (reference sequence). DNA of the CDR3: TGTGCCAGTAGTGGGCAGGGGAACACTGAAGCTTTCTTT. Protein sequence: CASSGQGNTEAFF.

This clone came up once. The rearrangement links TRBV12-3 or TRBV12-4 to TRBJ1-2, with 9 bases that match TRBD1. The ends lost 5 bases at V and 8 bases at J; junction bases unmatched: 3. The CDR3 has 12 amino acids. The CDR3 here is CASSVGTGGYTF. CDR3 coding DNA: TGTGCCAGCAGTGTCGGGACAGGGGGCTACACCTTC.

The rearrangement joins TRBV9 to TRBJ1-3; D gene ambiguous. Germline V gene lookup returns CDR1 SGDLS and CDR2 YYNGEE. The CDR3 runs 15 residues. Trimming removed 3 bases from V and 0 bases from J, with 10 bases in between. The CDR3: CASSETSFSGNTIYF. The DNA of the CDR3 is TGTGCCAGCAGCGAGACAAGTTTCTCTGGAAACACCATATATTTT.

This chain connects TRBV11-3 to TRBJ2-2; D ambiguous. The V end was cut by 8 bases, the J end by 1 base, with 5 bases between. Per germline, CDR1 SGHNT and CDR2 YENEEA. The CDR3 length is 12 residues. Here the CDR3 reads CASAENTGELFF. The CDR3 DNA sequence: TGTGCCAGCGCAGAGAACACCGGGGAGCTGTTTTTT.

The CDR3 sequence is CASSEGQVGQPQHF. The CDR3 nucleotides are TGTGCCAGCAGTGAAGGGCAGGTCGGGCAGCCCCAGCATTTT. The chain has TRBV2 and TRBJ1-5; D gene uncertain. The CDR3 has 14 residues. CDR1 and CDR2 from the germline V gene are SNHLY and FYNNEI. The ends were cut back, 1 base at V and 7 bases at J, with 11 bases in the middle.

The chain combines TRBV18 with TRBJ2-4; 13 nucleotides line up with TRBD2. The CDR3 totals 18 residues. Unmatched junction bases numbered 11, after V lost 2 bases and J lost 7 bases. Germline values: CDR1 KGHSH, CDR2 LQKENI. The CDR3 DNA sequence: TGTGCCAGCTCACCAGTTTCAAAAACTAGCGGGGGGGCGAACATTCAGTACTTC. Translated, it gives CASSPVSKTSGGANIQYF.

The chain has TRBV19 and TRBJ1-1; D perhaps matches TRBD1 (5 bases). Germline CDR1 and CDR2: LNHDA and SQIVND (reference sequence). Trimming took 4 bases from V and 7 from J, leaving 13 bases between them. The CDR3 consists of 13 residues. CDR3 nucleotides: TGTGCCAGTAGTAGGGGCACCCCGATTGAAGCTTTCTTT. It translates to CASSRGTPIEAFF.

In this sample, this clone turned up once. This chain links TRBV19 with TRBJ2-5, with 10 bases aligning to TRBD2. V lost 2 bases and J lost 0; bases outside the gene matches: 0. The germline gives CDR1 LNHDA, CDR2 SQIVND (reference sequence). The CDR3 loop spans 15 amino acids. The CDR3 reads CASSILAGDQETQYF. DNA of the CDR3: TGTGCCAGTAGTATACTAGCGGGGGACCAAGAGACCCAGTACTTC.

The J gene is TRBJ1-3, the V gene TRBV18; 8 bases agree with TRBD1. The CDR3 runs to 15 residues. Germline V gives CDR1 KGHSH, CDR2 LQKENI. After removal of 2 bases from V and 0 bases from J, the junction contained 0 bases not matched to a gene. The CDR3 here is CASSPGQGSGNTIYF. CDR3 bases: TGTGCCAGCTCACCAGGACAGGGCTCTGGAAACACCATATATTTT.

This rearrangement joins TRBV7-8 to TRBJ1-3; D is unclear. The CDR3 is 13 residues long. The ends were cut back, 5 bases at V and 0 bases at J, with 5 bases in the middle. Germline V lookup: CDR1 SGHVS, CDR2 FQNEAQ. The CDR3 DNA reads as TGTGCCAGCAGCCTGGGCTCTGGAAACACCATATATTTT. Translated, it gives CASSLGSGNTIYF.

The rearrangement joins TRBV4-3 to TRBJ1-2; maybe TRBD1 (5 bases). CDR3 length equals 15 residues. The ends were cut back, 1 base at V and 5 bases at J, with 14 bases in the middle. CDR1 is LGHNA, CDR2 YSLEER, per germline. Here the CDR3 reads CASSQAAGTGYGYTF. In DNA, the CDR3 is TGCGCCAGCAGCCAAGCCGCCGGGACGGGGTATGGCTACACCTTC.

J is TRBJ1-1 and V is TRBV10-2; perhaps TRBD1 as D (5 bases). Germline CDR1 reads WSHSY; CDR2 reads SAAADI. V gave up 3 bases and J gave up 8 bases, with 16 bases separating them. The CDR3 runs 14 residues. CDR3 in amino acids: CASSDKGTAAEAFF. CDR3 nucleotide sequence: TGCGCCAGCAGTGACAAAGGGACCGCGGCGGAAGCTTTCTTT.

The chain employs TRBV15 and TRBJ1-4; 7 nucleotides agree with TRBD1. J lost 7 bases, V lost 1 base, and 6 bases had no gene match. The CDR3 is made up of 15 amino acids. The germline CDR1 and CDR2 sequences are LNHNV and YYDKDF (reference sequence). CDR3 coding DNA: TGTGCCACCAGCAGAGTAGTTCAGGGGGGTGAAAAACTGTTTTTT. Translating it yields CATSRVVQGGEKLFF.